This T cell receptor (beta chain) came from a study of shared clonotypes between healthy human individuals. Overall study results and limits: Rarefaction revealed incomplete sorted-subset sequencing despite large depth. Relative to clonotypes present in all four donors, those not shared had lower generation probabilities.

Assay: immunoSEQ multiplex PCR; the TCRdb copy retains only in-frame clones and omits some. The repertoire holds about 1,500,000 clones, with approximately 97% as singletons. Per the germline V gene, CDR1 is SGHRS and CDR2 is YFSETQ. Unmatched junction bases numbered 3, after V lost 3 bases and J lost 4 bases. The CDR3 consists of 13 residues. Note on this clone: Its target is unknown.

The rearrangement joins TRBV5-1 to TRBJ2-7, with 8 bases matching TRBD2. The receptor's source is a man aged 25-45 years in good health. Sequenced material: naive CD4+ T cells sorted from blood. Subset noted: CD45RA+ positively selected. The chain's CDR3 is CASSSGGNYEQYF. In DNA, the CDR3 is TGCGCCAGCAGCTCGGGAGGGAATTACGAGCAGTACTTC.